The source of this T cell receptor (beta chain) is a study of OX40 agonist ivuxolimab in advanced cancers. Findings and caveats of the study: Researchers did not establish what antigens the expanded peripheral T cells target.

In the case of this clone: The antigen remains undetermined.

The CDR3 loop spans 15 amino acids. CDR1 is LNHNV and CDR2 is YYDKDF in the germline V gene (reference sequence). V shed 1 base and J shed 4 bases, with 13 bases lying between them. TCRdb keeps only in-frame clones here, not all; method: immunoSEQ multiplex PCR. The sample lists about 21,000 clones, 65% to 90% seen once, with around 16% in the top ten. The sample here was CD4+ or CD8+ T cells sorted from blood, taken in a trial of the OX40 agonist ivuxolimab. The source is an adult with an advanced solid tumor such as melanoma, head and neck, liver or kidney cancer. This sequence joins TRBV15 and TRBJ2-5; a possible D gene is TRBD1 (5 bases). This CDR3 reads CATSRGGAAVETQYF. The DNA for the CDR3 is TGTGCCACCAGCAGAGGTGGGGCGGCCGTAGAGACCCAGTACTTC.